The present T cell receptor (beta chain) was sequenced within a study of Tregs in tolerant kidney transplant recipients. Study-wide results and limits: Some patients' samples used different primers over time, so nucleotide sequences weren't comparable. No direct test of biological reproducibility was done here.

Concerning this clone: The target antigen is unknown. The missing CDR3 end, 3 residues past where the read stops, is filled in from the germline J gene.

Measured with immunoSEQ multiplex PCR; TCRdb has only the in-frame clones, and not every one. This sample lists around 33,000 clones; its ten largest clones have 1.8%. Related graft donors supplied nonmyeloablative bone marrow transplants, and mixed chimerism was transient. CDR1 is DFQATT, CDR2 SNEGSKA, per germline (reference sequence). Trimming cost V 3 bases and J 5 bases; bases outside gene matches: 3. The CDR3 consists of 13 residues. The rearrangement joins TRBV20-1 to TRBJ2-5, with TRBD2 matching over 10 bases. The receptor was derived from a human patient who received a combined kidney and bone marrow transplant. Some of the T cells may derive from the graft donor. The sample was CD4+ T cells from blood (PBMCs), taken 24 months after the transplant. The part of the CDR3 DNA that was read is TGCAGTGCTAGTGCTAGCGGGAGTGAGACC. Translating gives CSASASGSET. The whole CDR3 protein reads CSASASGSETQYF.